This entry lists 5 T cell receptor beta chains sequenced from one sample in a study of T cell responses to AZD1222 COVID-19 vaccine (dated by TCRdb to the early 2020s). Libraries were constructed by the immunoSEQ multiplex PCR assay. Here the immuneACCESS table is served through TCRdb, limited to in-frame sequences with V and J called. Missing clones are a known gap in these copies; in checked studies unresolved V genes cover under half, and the rest lacks a known reason. In all, the sample holds 120,000 or so clones, and over 85% of those were seen once. About 15% of the sample comes from the top ten. What the time point label conveys for this sample: about 28 days (+/-7) after the second vaccine dose. The sample here was peripheral blood, taken 28 days after the second AZD1222 dose. All receptors derive from an adult who received the AZD1222 COVID-19 vaccine.

The V and J genes are TRBV5-8 and TRBJ2-7, with a possible D match to TRBD2 (5 bases). Germline loops: CDR1 SGHTS, CDR2 YDEGEE. This CDR3 comprises 15 residues. V shed 0 bases and J shed 1 base, with 11 bases lying between them. CDR3 amino acids: CASSLVRPGSYEQYF. The CDR3 DNA is TGTGCCAGCAGCTTGGTAAGGCCGGGGTCCTACGAGCAGTACTTC.

The chain uses TRBV19 and TRBJ1-5; a weak D match, TRBD1 (5 bases). The CDR3 length is 16 residues. CDR1 is LNHDA, CDR2 SQIVND, per germline (reference sequence). V gave up 3 bases and J gave up 0 bases, with 12 bases separating them. DNA of the CDR3: TGTGCCAGTAGTATCGCACAGGTCAATAGCAATCAGCCCCAGCATTTT. Encoded protein: CASSIAQVNSNQPQHF.

The chain uses TRBV11-3 and TRBJ1-1; D remains ambiguous. Germline assignment: CDR1 SGHNT and CDR2 YENEEA. V was pared by 5 bases and J by 1 base, with 14 bases between. The CDR3 loop spans 15 amino acids. The CDR3 region is CASSASPTGNTEAFF. The CDR3 region has the DNA TGTGCCAGCAGCGCGAGCCCGACCGGGAACACTGAAGCTTTCTTT.

The rearrangement uses TRBV10-1 and TRBJ2-2; D is perhaps TRBD1 (6 bases). Between the trimmed V and J ends, which lost 0 bases and 6 bases, there was a span of 17 bases. This CDR3 contains 17 residues. Germline loops: CDR1 WNHNN, CDR2 SYGVQD (reference sequence). CDR3 nucleotide sequence: TGCGCCAGCAGTGAGTCGGGGGCCGGGATGAGATCCGGGGAGCTGTTTTTT. Protein: CASSESGAGMRSGELFF.

V gene TRBV18 combines with J gene TRBJ2-7; no clear D gene. Germline CDR1 is KGHSH and CDR2 is LQKENI. The CDR3 covers 14 residues. Trimming shortened V by 3 bases and J by 0 bases, and 9 bases separated the two germline ends. The CDR3 region is CASSPQTHSYEQYF. CDR3 DNA sequence: TGTGCCAGCTCACCGCAGACTCACTCCTACGAGCAGTACTTC.